This passage covers 14 T cell receptor beta chains from one sample sequenced in a study of blood T cell repertoires in COVID-19. Sequenced by immunoSEQ multiplex PCR; TCRdb stores in-frame clones only, minus some. The sample yields roughly 340,000 clones, almost 90% seen once. Input material: peripheral blood. The receptor set was obtained from a woman between 65 and 79 years old with COVID-19, enrolled during active disease.

J is TRBJ1-2 and V is TRBV30; 11 nucleotides match TRBD1. Germline assignment: CDR1 GTSNPN and CDR2 SVGIG (reference sequence). V was clipped by 3 bases and J by 4 bases; unmatched bases: 10. This CDR3 contains 16 residues. The CDR3 here is CAWRDFGTGGRYGYTF. In DNA form, the CDR3 reads TGTGCCTGGAGGGATTTCGGGACAGGGGGACGCTATGGCTACACCTTC.

This chain links TRBV5-4 with TRBJ1-1, with D perhaps matching TRBD1 (6 bases). Germline V CDR1 and CDR2: SGHNT, YYREEE (reference sequence). This CDR3 comprises 13 residues. The V and J ends lost 4 bases and 7 bases respectively, with 14 bases between them. The CDR3 region has the DNA TGTGCCAGCAGCAGGGGGAACAGGATTGAAGCTTTCTTT. Its translation is CASSRGNRIEAFF.

This clone was observed a few times. The chain combines TRBV19 with TRBJ2-3; 9 bases fit TRBD2. The CDR3 consists of 15 residues. V lost 5 bases and J lost 5; bases outside the gene matches: 8. Germline values: CDR1 LNHDA, CDR2 SQIVND (reference sequence). CDR3 nucleotides: TGTGCCAGTAGTTTCCTATCAGCGGGGGGAGATACGCAGTATTTT. Residues: CASSFLSAGGDTQYF.

This sequence joins TRBV19 and TRBJ2-1, with TRBD2 identical over 7 bases. Germline CDR1 reads LNHDA; CDR2 reads SQIVND (reference sequence). This CDR3 contains 19 residues. The J segment lost 4 bases and the V segment lost 3 bases, leaving 18 bases of the junction unmatched. The CDR3 DNA follows: TGTGCCAGTAGTATCACTCTCCCTAGCGGAGAGCGAAGTTACAATGAGCAGTTCTTC. This translates into CASSITLPSGERSYNEQFF.

The chain joins TRBV10-3 to TRBJ1-3; no definite D call. CDR1 and CDR2 (germline): ENHRY, SYGVKD. V was pared by 10 bases and J by 3 bases, with 16 bases between. The CDR3 has 14 amino acids. CDR3 residues: CATLPARDGNTIYF. The CDR3 DNA follows: TGTGCCACCCTACCAGCCCGGGATGGAAACACCATATATTTT.

This chain links TRBV7-8 with TRBJ1-2; 8 nucleotides align to TRBD1. CDR3 size: 13 residues. Trimming cost V 5 bases and J 7 bases; bases outside gene matches: 6. Germline CDR1 is SGHVS and CDR2 is FQNEAQ. The CDR3 DNA follows: TGTGCCAGCAGCCCTCAGGGGGCGTCTGGCTACACCTTC. Its protein is CASSPQGASGYTF.

The chain combines TRBV3-1 (or the pseudogene TRBV3-2) with TRBJ2-5; no clear D gene. Trimming took 4 bases from V and 5 from J, leaving 5 bases between them. Germline-derived CDR1 and CDR2 are LGHDT and YNNKEL (reference sequence). There are 11 residues in the CDR3. CDR3 sequence reads: CASSRVETQYF. Written as DNA, the CDR3 is TGTGCCAGCAGCCGAGTGGAGACCCAGTACTTC.

Only one count was recorded for this clone. The CDR3 sequence is CATSDYRGQPQHF. CDR3 nucleotide sequence: TGTGCCACCAGTGACTACAGGGGACAGCCCCAGCATTTT. V is TRBV24-1 and J is TRBJ1-5, with TRBD1 identical over 7 bases. V lost 4 bases, J lost 7 bases, and 3 bases stayed unmatched. Germline CDR1 reads KGHDR; CDR2 reads SFDVKD. This CDR3 is built from 13 residues.

The V and J genes are TRBV3-1 (or the pseudogene TRBV3-2) and TRBJ1-3; D is undetermined. CDR3 length: 12 residues. V was shortened by 2 bases and J by 3 bases, with 2 bases between the two germline ends. Germline V lookup: CDR1 LGHDT, CDR2 YNNKEL (reference sequence). CDR3: CASSQLGNTIYF. DNA of the CDR3: TGTGCCAGCAGCCAACTTGGAAACACCATATATTTT.

V usage is TRBV6-2 or TRBV6-3 and J usage is TRBJ2-7; 7 nucleotides match TRBD2. This CDR3 is 14 amino acids long. CDR1 MNHEY and CDR2 SVGEGT come from the germline V gene. V gave up 2 bases and J gave up 6 bases; unmatched junction bases: 7. The CDR3 nucleotides read TGTGCCAGCAGTTACCGGGGGGACCAAGTCGAGCAGTACTTC. Protein sequence: CASSYRGDQVEQYF.

The rearrangement joins TRBV30 to TRBJ2-3; D gene uncertain. This CDR3 is 12 amino acids long. With 1 base removed from V and 4 bases from J, the gap between germline ends came to 6 bases. Germline lookup yields CDR1 GTSNPN and CDR2 SVGIG (reference sequence). CDR3 residues: CAWSDSADTQYF. For the CDR3, the DNA is TGTGCCTGGAGTGACTCGGCAGATACGCAGTATTTT. Filled out from reference TRBV30 and TRBJ2-3, the complete variable domain reads SQTIHQWPATLVQPVGSPLSLECTVEGTSNPNLYWYRQAAGRGLQLLFYSVGIGQISSEVPQNLSASRPQDRQFILSSKKLLLSDSGFYLCAWSDSADTQYFGPGTRLTVL.

A note on this clone: An end of the junction does not agree with germline; a read error may underlie this. The chain joins TRBV24-1 to TRBJ2-3, with TRBD1 matching over 9 bases. The germline CDR1 and CDR2 sequences are KGHDR and SFDVKD. The CDR3 extends over 16 amino acids. This chain's CDR3 is CATSGDRDASTDTQYF. The DNA for the CDR3 is TGTGCCACAAGTGGGGACAGGGACGCTAGCACAGATACGCAGTATTTT.

The chain combines TRBV28 with TRBJ1-2; maybe TRBD1 (6 bases). V lost 4 bases, J lost 4 bases, and 19 bases lay in between. Germline V gene sequence: CDR1 MDHEN, CDR2 SYDVKM. The CDR3 spans 16 residues. CDR3 DNA: TGTGCCAGCAGTTCCTCCCTCGAAGGACAGCGCTATGGCTACACCTTC. This encodes CASSSSLEGQRYGYTF.

The rearrangement uses TRBV28 and TRBJ2-7, with D perhaps matching TRBD2 (6 bases). Germline loops: CDR1 MDHEN, CDR2 SYDVKM. The CDR3 totals 16 residues. Trimming left V 3 bases short and J 3 bases short, with 18 bases between. CDR3 sequence (DNA): TGTGCCAGCAGTTTTCCACGGGGACTGATAGTCTACGAGCAGTACTTC. Its translation: CASSFPRGLIVYEQYF. The full variable domain, its missing parts supplied by reference TRBV28 and TRBJ2-7, is DVKVTQSSRYLVKRTGEKVFLECVQDMDHENMFWYRQDPGLGLRLIYFSYDVKMKEKGDIPEGYSVSREKKERFSLILESASTNQTSMYLCASSFPRGLIVYEQYFGPGTRLTVT.